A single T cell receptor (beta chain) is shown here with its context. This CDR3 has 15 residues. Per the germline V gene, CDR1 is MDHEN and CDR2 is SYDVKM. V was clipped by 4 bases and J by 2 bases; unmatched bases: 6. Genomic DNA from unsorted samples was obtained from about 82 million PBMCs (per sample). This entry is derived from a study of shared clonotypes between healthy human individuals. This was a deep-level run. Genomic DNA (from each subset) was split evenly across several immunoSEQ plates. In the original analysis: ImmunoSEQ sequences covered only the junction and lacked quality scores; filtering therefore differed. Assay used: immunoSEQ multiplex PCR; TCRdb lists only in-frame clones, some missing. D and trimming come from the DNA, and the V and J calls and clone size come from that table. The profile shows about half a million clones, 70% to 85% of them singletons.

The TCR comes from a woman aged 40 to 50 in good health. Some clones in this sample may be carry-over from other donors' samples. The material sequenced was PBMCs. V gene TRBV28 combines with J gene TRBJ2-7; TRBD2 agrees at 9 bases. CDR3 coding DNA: TGTGCCAGCAGTTCTCCGGGCGGGAGGGCCTACGAGCAGTACTTC. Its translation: CASSSPGGRAYEQYF.